These 32 T cell receptor beta chains were all obtained from the same sample, sequenced in a study of control samples from healthy donors and cancer patients. The repertoire was sequenced with immunoSEQ multiplex PCR; TCRdb's copy has only in-frame clones and lacks some. The data hold roughly 150,000 clones, with almost 90% observed a single time. Sequences were obtained from blood. These receptors were taken from a man between 18 and 29 years old in good health.

The CDR3 sequence is CASAATGGKWDEQYF. CDR3 DNA: TGTGCCAGCGCCGCCACAGGGGGCAAGTGGGACGAGCAGTACTTC. The V and J genes are TRBV7-3 and TRBJ2-7; 9 bases align to TRBD1. Germline values: CDR1 SGHTA, CDR2 FQGTGA. Trimming cost V 8 bases and J 5 bases; bases outside gene matches: 13. This CDR3 has 15 amino acids.

The rearrangement links TRBV5-4 to TRBJ1-2; 9 bases align to TRBD1. This CDR3 is built from 14 residues. Unmatched junction bases numbered 2, after V lost 4 bases and J lost 1 base. The V gene's germline CDR1 is SGHNT and CDR2 YYREEE (reference sequence). The CDR3 DNA reads as TGTGCCAGCAGCCCGACAGGGGGTAACTATGGCTACACCTTC. As protein: CASSPTGGNYGYTF. Based on the CDR3 plus reference TRBV5-4 and TRBJ1-2, the full variable domain is ETGVTQSPTHLIKTRGQQVTLRCSSQSGHNTVSWYQQALGQGPQFIFQYYREEENGRGNFPPRFSGLQFPNYSSELNVNALELDDSALYLCASSPTGGNYGYTFGSGTRLTVV.

V gene TRBV6-5 combines with J gene TRBJ1-3; D perhaps matches TRBD1 (6 bases). Germline CDR1 is MNHEY and CDR2 is SVGAGI. With 2 bases removed from V and 3 bases from J, the gap between germline ends came to 11 bases. The CDR3 length is 15 residues. Here the CDR3 DNA reads TGTGCCAGCAGTTACCTTGAGGGGGGTGGAAACACCATATATTTT. Translated, it gives CASSYLEGGGNTIYF.

V usage is TRBV9 and J usage is TRBJ1-1; D gene unclear. The CDR3 is made up of 13 amino acids. Germline lookup yields CDR1 SGDLS and CDR2 YYNGEE. The V end was cut by 0 bases, the J end by 3 bases, with 6 bases between. As DNA, the CDR3 is TGTGCCAGCAGCGTAGCCGGGGACACTGAAGCTTTCTTT. It translates to CASSVAGDTEAFF.

The chain is built from TRBV27 and TRBJ1-5; D is perhaps TRBD1 (5 bases). V lost 7 bases, J lost 3 bases, and 16 bases lay in between. This CDR3 has 15 residues. Germline CDR1 and CDR2: MNHEY and SMNVEV (reference sequence). In DNA, the CDR3 is TGTGCCAGCAACCCCGGCGCGGGACTCAATCAGCCCCAGCATTTT. Its translation: CASNPGAGLNQPQHF.

The chain is built from TRBV24-1 and TRBJ2-1; TRBD2 agrees at 15 bases. CDR1 is KGHDR, CDR2 SFDVKD, per germline. The CDR3 is 20 residues long. V lost 3 bases to trimming and J lost 5 bases; unmatched junction nucleotides: 13. The CDR3 here is CATSDPGLAGGPMGNNEQFF. CDR3 sequence (DNA): TGTGCCACCAGTGATCCTGGACTAGCGGGGGGGCCTATGGGCAACAATGAGCAGTTCTTC.

CDR3 in DNA: TGTGCCAGCACCACGGATGCCTCCTACGAGCAGTACTTC. Its protein product is CASTTDASYEQYF. This rearrangement joins TRBV2 to TRBJ2-7; D is unclear. V shed 7 bases and J shed 0 bases, with 10 bases lying between them. The germline V gene has CDR1 SNHLY and CDR2 FYNNEI. This CDR3 comprises 13 residues.

The gene calls are TRBV9 and TRBJ2-1, with 10 nucleotides matching TRBD2. Looked up from germline, CDR1 is SGDLS and CDR2 is YYNGEE. The length of the CDR3 is 15 residues. V trimming: 3 bases; J trimming: 0 bases; junction bases outside the gene matches: 0. The CDR3 is CASSASGGSYNEQFF. DNA of the CDR3: TGTGCCAGCAGCGCTAGCGGGGGCTCCTACAATGAGCAGTTCTTC.

Written as DNA, the CDR3 is TGTGCCAGTAAGACTAGCACAGATACGCAGTATTTT. Its protein product is CASKTSTDTQYF. This sequence joins TRBV19 and TRBJ2-3; D uncertain. Germline assignment: CDR1 LNHDA and CDR2 SQIVND (reference sequence). Deletions cut 7 bases from V and 0 bases from J, with 5 bases between. CDR3 size: 12 residues.

V is TRBV5-1 and J is TRBJ2-3; D gene uncertain. The CDR3 has 14 amino acids. From germline, CDR1 is SGHRS and CDR2 YFSETQ. V was trimmed by 0 bases and J by 5 bases, leaving 10 bases between them. The CDR3 is CASSLEAPRDTQYF. In DNA, the CDR3 is TGCGCCAGCAGCTTGGAGGCTCCAAGAGATACGCAGTATTTT.

CDR3 bases: TGTGCCTGGAGGAGGGAAGGTGGCTACACCTTC. Translated, it gives CAWRREGGYTF. The V and J genes are TRBV30 and TRBJ1-2; D unclear. The CDR3 consists of 11 residues. Germline V gene data show CDR1 as GTSNPN and CDR2 as SVGIG (reference sequence). The V and J ends lost 3 bases and 7 bases respectively, with 9 bases between them.

The chain has TRBV28 and TRBJ1-2; the D is unclear. Germline V lookup: CDR1 MDHEN, CDR2 SYDVKM. This CDR3 is 15 amino acids long. Deletions cut 3 bases from V and 0 bases from J, with 11 bases between. The CDR3 loop is CASSLHRAANYGYTF. Written as DNA, the CDR3 is TGTGCCAGCAGTTTGCATAGGGCCGCTAACTATGGCTACACCTTC.

V usage is TRBV28 and J usage is TRBJ2-1, with 7 bases aligning to TRBD2. This CDR3 has 15 amino acids. Unmatched junction bases numbered 8, after V lost 6 bases and J lost 3 bases. The V gene's germline CDR1 is MDHEN and CDR2 SYDVKM. Here the CDR3 reads CASSLGLADYNEQFF. The CDR3 DNA reads as TGTGCCAGCAGCCTAGGGCTAGCGGACTACAATGAGCAGTTCTTC.

This clone came up a few times. The chain is built from TRBV27 and TRBJ2-3; TRBD2 matches 9 bases. CDR3 length: 14 amino acids. J lost 6 bases, V lost 5 bases, and 6 bases had no gene match. Germline assignment: CDR1 MNHEY and CDR2 SMNVEV (reference sequence). The CDR3 bases are TGTGCCAGCAGTCCTAGCGGGACACCCGATACGCAGTATTTT. The encoded protein is CASSPSGTPDTQYF.

Turning to this clone: At one of its ends the junction is not consistent with the germline gene, which may arise from a read error. This sequence joins TRBV7-2 and TRBJ2-2; perhaps TRBD2 as D (5 bases). CDR3 length: 13 residues. Per germline, CDR1 SGHTA and CDR2 FQGNSA. The CDR3 spells CASSLSEHRGAVF. The CDR3 nucleotides are TGTGCCAGCAGCTTGAGCGAACACCGGGGAGCTGTTTTT.

The chain recombines TRBV4-1 with TRBJ2-7, with D unclear. The CDR3 totals 8 residues. Germline values: CDR1 MGHRA, CDR2 YSYEKL. V was pared by 4 bases and J by 11 bases, with 3 bases between. The CDR3 sequence is CASSLKYV. The DNA of the CDR3 is TGCGCCAGCAGCCTCAAGTACGTC.

This chain uses TRBV19 with TRBJ2-7, with a possible D match to TRBD2 (6 bases). The CDR3 length is 14 residues. Germline V gives CDR1 LNHDA, CDR2 SQIVND (reference sequence). V lost 3 bases and J lost 0, with 9 bases in between. As DNA, the CDR3 is TGTGCCAGTAGTATCGGGGGTCGCTCCTACGAGCAGTACTTC. As protein: CASSIGGRSYEQYF.

Here the CDR3 reads CASSPRQGLTTEAFF. As DNA, the CDR3 is TGTGCCAGCAGTCCAAGACAGGGTTTGACCACTGAAGCTTTCTTT. The chain combines TRBV28 with TRBJ1-1, with 7 positions matching TRBD1. The CDR3 totals 15 residues. V lost 5 bases, J lost 4 bases, and 10 bases stayed unmatched. Germline CDR1 reads MDHEN; CDR2 reads SYDVKM.

V is TRBV6-2 or TRBV6-3 and J is TRBJ2-2, with 9 nucleotides matching TRBD1. The CDR3 is 16 amino acids. J was trimmed by 1 base and V by 4 bases; bases with no gene match: 4. Germline CDR1 is MNHEY and CDR2 is SVGEGT. CDR3 region: CASSFPGQGNTGELFF. CDR3 nucleotide sequence: TGTGCCAGCAGTTTTCCGGGACAGGGGAACACCGGGGAGCTGTTTTTT.

This clone was observed a single time. The chain couples TRBV19 to TRBJ2-2; maybe TRBD1 (5 bases). CDR3 size: 13 residues. The V gene lost 5 bases and the J gene lost 11 bases, with 15 bases spanning the gap. The germline V gene encodes CDR1 LNHDA and CDR2 SQIVND (reference sequence). CDR3 residues: CASSAMTVSELFF. In DNA form, the CDR3 reads TGTGCCAGTAGTGCGATGACAGTCTCTGAGCTGTTTTTT.

The chain joins TRBV18 to TRBJ2-5; D tentatively reads TRBD1 or TRBD2 (5 bases each). The germline CDR1 and CDR2 sequences are KGHSH and LQKENI. V was trimmed by 4 bases and J by 4 bases, leaving 10 bases between them. There are 13 residues in the CDR3. The CDR3: CASSRGNRETQYF. The CDR3 DNA sequence: TGTGCCAGCTCACGGGGGAATCGAGAGACCCAGTACTTC.

CDR3 residues: CASSFYTDTQYF. CDR3 coding DNA: TGTGCCAGCAGCTTTTACACAGATACGCAGTATTTT. The chain employs TRBV5-6 and TRBJ2-3; D is undetermined. In germline, CDR1 is SGHDT, CDR2 YYEEEE. CDR3 length equals 12 residues. Trimming took 2 bases from V and 2 from J, leaving 3 bases between them.

The V call is TRBV27, the J call TRBJ1-5; D perhaps matches TRBD1 (6 bases). Germline-derived CDR1 and CDR2 are MNHEY and SMNVEV (reference sequence). There are 14 residues in the CDR3. The V and J ends lost 4 bases and 2 bases respectively, with 9 bases between them. The CDR3 is CASSYSGGNQPQHF. The CDR3 coding sequence is TGTGCCAGCAGTTATTCAGGGGGCAATCAGCCCCAGCATTTT.

The chain combines TRBV14 with TRBJ1-2, with 9 bases aligning to TRBD1. Per germline, CDR1 SGHDN and CDR2 FVKESK. The CDR3 runs to 14 residues. V shed 3 bases, J shed 7 bases, and the junction held 6 bases outside the gene matches. CDR3 DNA: TGTGCCAGCAGCCACCCGGACAGGGGCGGTGGCTACACCTTC. Translation: CASSHPDRGGGYTF.

The chain links TRBV18 to TRBJ1-6; the D is unclear. The CDR3 loop spans 16 amino acids. CDR1 and CDR2 (germline): KGHSH, LQKENI. The V end was cut by 3 bases, the J end by 7 bases, with 16 bases between. For the CDR3, the DNA is TGTGCCAGCTCACCGGCTTTCGAGGGAGGCAATTCACCCCTCCACTTT. This translates into CASSPAFEGGNSPLHF.

This rearrangement joins TRBV28 to TRBJ1-6; maybe TRBD1 (5 bases). There are 15 residues in the CDR3. Deletions cut 3 bases from V and 10 bases from J, with 16 bases between. Germline assignment: CDR1 MDHEN and CDR2 SYDVKM. The DNA of the CDR3 is TGTGCCAGCAGTTTTATAAGGGGAACAAACTCACCCCTCCACTTT. As protein: CASSFIRGTNSPLHF.

V is TRBV30 and J is TRBJ1-5, with 9 bases matching TRBD1. Germline CDR1 GTSNPN, CDR2 SVGIG (reference sequence). The CDR3 loop spans 14 amino acids. Losses at the gene ends were 8 bases for V and 2 bases for J; bases not matched to a gene: 7. CDR3 coding DNA: TGTGCCGCCACGACAGGGGGAGGCAATCAGCCCCAGCATTTT. This gives the protein CAATTGGGNQPQHF.

The genes are TRBV19 and TRBJ2-1; TRBD1 matches at 9 bases. Losses at the gene ends were 2 bases for V and 7 bases for J; bases not matched to a gene: 6. This CDR3 has 15 residues. Per the germline V gene, CDR1 is LNHDA and CDR2 is SQIVND (reference sequence). The CDR3 DNA reads TGTGCCAGTAGTATACCCGGGACAGGGAGGAATGAGCAGTTCTTC. Its translation is CASSIPGTGRNEQFF.

The chain employs TRBV18 and TRBJ2-7, with D maybe TRBD2 (6 bases). CDR1 is KGHSH and CDR2 is LQKENI in the germline V gene. V lost 2 bases and J 5 bases, leaving 16 bases between the germline ends. The CDR3 has 15 amino acids. Here the CDR3 reads CASSPGRGRSDEQYF. DNA of the CDR3: TGTGCCAGCTCACCAGGGCGGGGTAGAAGCGACGAGCAGTACTTC.

CDR3 bases: TGTGCCAGCAGTTTATCTCAGGGAGGCGGCGAGCAGTACTTC. Translating it yields CASSLSQGGGEQYF. The gene calls are TRBV27 and TRBJ2-7; a weak D match, TRBD2 (6 bases). Per the germline V gene, CDR1 is MNHEY and CDR2 is SMNVEV (reference sequence). This CDR3 contains 14 residues. Trimming removed 0 bases from V and 6 bases from J, with 12 bases in between.

A few counts support this clone. The rearrangement joins TRBV30 to TRBJ1-5; no firm D call. V dropped 0 bases and J dropped 6 bases, with 15 bases sitting between them. The CDR3 totals 15 residues. Germline CDR1 reads GTSNPN; CDR2 reads SVGIG (reference sequence). CDR3 in DNA: TGTGCCTGGAGTGTACGCGGTTTATTAGGTCAGCCCCAGCATTTT. It yields the protein CAWSVRGLLGQPQHF.

This chain joins TRBV18 and TRBJ2-3, with D tentatively TRBD1 (5 bases). Germline lookup yields CDR1 KGHSH and CDR2 LQKENI. With 1 base removed from V and 1 base from J, the gap between germline ends came to 9 bases. CDR3 length: 15 amino acids. CDR3 loop: CASSPQGFGTDTQYF. CDR3 DNA sequence: TGTGCCAGCTCACCACAGGGGTTCGGCACAGATACGCAGTATTTT. The full variable domain, rest sourced from reference TRBV18 and TRBJ2-3, is NAGVMQNPRHLVRRRGQEARLRCSPMKGHSHVYWYRQLPEEGLKFMVYLQKENIIDESGMPKERFSAEFPKEGPSILRIQQVVRGDSAAYFCASSPQGFGTDTQYFGPGTRLTVL.